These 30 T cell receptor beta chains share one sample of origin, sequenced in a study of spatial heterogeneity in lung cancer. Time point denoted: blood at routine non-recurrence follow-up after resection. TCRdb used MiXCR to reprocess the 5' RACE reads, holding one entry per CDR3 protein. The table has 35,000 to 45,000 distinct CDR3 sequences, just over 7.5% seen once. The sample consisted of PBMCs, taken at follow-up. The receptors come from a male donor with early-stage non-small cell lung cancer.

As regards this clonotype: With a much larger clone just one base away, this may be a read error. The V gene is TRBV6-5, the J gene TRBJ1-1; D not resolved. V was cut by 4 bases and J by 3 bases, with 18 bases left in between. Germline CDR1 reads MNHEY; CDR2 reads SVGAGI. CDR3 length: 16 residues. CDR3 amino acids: CASSCSGPLKDTEAFF. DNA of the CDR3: TGTGCCAGCAGTTGCTCCGGGCCCCTCAAGGACACTGAAGCTTTCTTT.

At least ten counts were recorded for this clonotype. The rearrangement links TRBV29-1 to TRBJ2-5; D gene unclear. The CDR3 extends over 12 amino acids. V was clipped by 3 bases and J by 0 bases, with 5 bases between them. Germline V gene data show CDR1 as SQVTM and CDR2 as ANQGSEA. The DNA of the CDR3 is TGCAGCGTTGACTCGTACCAAGAGACCCAGTACTTC. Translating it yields CSVDSYQETQYF.

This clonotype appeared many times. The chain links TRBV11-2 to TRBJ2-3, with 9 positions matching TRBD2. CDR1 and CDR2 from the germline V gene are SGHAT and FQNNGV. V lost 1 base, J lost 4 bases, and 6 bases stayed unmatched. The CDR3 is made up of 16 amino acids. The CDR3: CASSLGGGGASDTQYF. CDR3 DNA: TGTGCCAGCAGCTTAGGAGGCGGGGGGGCATCAGATACGCAGTATTTT.

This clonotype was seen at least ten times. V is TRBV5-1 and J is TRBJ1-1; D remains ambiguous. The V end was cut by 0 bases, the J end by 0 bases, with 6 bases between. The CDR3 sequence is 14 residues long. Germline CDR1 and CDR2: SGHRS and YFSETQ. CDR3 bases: TGCGCCAGCAGCTTGGTAGGACTGAACACTGAAGCTTTCTTT. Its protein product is CASSLVGLNTEAFF.

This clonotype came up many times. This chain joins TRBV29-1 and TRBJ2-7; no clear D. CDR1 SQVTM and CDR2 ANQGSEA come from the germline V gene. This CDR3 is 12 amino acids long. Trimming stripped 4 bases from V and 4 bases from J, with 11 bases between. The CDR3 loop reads CSVGERLYEQYF. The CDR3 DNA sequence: TGCAGCGTTGGTGAGCGTCTTTACGAGCAGTACTTC.

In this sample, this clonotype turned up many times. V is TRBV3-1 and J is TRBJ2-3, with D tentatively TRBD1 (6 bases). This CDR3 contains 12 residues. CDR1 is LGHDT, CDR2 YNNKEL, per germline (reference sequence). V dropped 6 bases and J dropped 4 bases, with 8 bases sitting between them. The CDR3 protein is CASSSGADTQYF. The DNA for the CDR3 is TGTGCCAGCAGTTCAGGGGCAGATACGCAGTATTTT.

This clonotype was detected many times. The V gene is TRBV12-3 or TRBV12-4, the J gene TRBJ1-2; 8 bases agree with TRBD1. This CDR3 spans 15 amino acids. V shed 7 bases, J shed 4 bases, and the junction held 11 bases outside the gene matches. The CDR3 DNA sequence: TGTGCCAGCACCCGGACAGGGACTAATATCTATGGCTACACCTTC. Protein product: CASTRTGTNIYGYTF.

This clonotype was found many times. This CDR3 is CASSPWTGGVNTIYF. In nucleotides, the CDR3 is TGTGCCAGCAGCCCTTGGACAGGGGGAGTGAACACCATATATTTT. This rearrangement joins TRBV11-2 to TRBJ1-3, with 10 positions matching TRBD1. Germline V gene lookup returns CDR1 SGHAT and CDR2 FQNNGV. The CDR3 is 15 residues long. J gave up 7 bases and V 5 bases, and 8 bases lay outside the gene matches. Together with reference TRBV11-2 and TRBJ1-3, the CDR3 gives the full variable domain: EAGVAQSPRYKIIEKRQSVAFWCNPISGHATLYWYQQILGQGPKLLIQFQNNGVVDDSQLPKDRFSAERLKGVDSTLKIQPAKLEDSAVYLCASSPWTGGVNTIYFGEGSWLTVV.

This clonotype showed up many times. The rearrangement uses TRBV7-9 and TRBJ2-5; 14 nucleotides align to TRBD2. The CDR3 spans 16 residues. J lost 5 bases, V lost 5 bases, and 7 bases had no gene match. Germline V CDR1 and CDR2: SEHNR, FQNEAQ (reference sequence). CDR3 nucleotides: TGTGCCAGCAGCCCCGGGACTAGCGGGGGTTGGGAGACCCAGTACTTC. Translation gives CASSPGTSGGWETQYF.

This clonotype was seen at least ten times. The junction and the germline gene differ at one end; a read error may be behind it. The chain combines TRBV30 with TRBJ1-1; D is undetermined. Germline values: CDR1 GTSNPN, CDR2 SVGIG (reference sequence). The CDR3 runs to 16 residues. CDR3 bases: TGTGCCTGGGAGATGGGCTTAACCCTCGTGAAGACTGAAGCTTTCTTT. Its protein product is CAWEMGLTLVKTEAFF.

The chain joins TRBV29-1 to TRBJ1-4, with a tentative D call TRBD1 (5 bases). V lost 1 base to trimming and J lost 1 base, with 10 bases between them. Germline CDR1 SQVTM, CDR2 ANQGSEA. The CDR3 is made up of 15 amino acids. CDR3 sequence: CSVEGGRVTNEKLFF. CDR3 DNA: TGCAGCGTTGAAGGTGGCAGGGTAACTAATGAAAAACTGTTTTTT.

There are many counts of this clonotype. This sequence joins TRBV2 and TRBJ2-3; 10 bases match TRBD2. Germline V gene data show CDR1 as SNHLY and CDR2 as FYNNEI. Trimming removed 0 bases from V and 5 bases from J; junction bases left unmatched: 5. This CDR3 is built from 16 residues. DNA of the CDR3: TGTGCCAGCAGTGAAGCCCTGGGACTAGCGCTAGATACGCAGTATTTT. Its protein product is CASSEALGLALDTQYF.

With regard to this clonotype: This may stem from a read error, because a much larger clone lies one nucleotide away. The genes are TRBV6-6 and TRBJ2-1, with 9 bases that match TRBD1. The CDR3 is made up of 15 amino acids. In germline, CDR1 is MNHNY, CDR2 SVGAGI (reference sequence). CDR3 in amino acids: CACSSPDRGGPEQFF. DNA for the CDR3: TGTGCCTGCAGTTCCCCGGACAGGGGAGGACCTGAGCAGTTCTTC.

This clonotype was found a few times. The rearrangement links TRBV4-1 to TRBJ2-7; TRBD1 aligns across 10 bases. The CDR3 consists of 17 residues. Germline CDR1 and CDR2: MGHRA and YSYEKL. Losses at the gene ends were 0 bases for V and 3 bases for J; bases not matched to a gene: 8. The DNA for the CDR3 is TGCGCCAGCAGCCAAGATCAATCGGGACAGGGGTTCTACGAGCAGTACTTC. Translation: CASSQDQSGQGFYEQYF.

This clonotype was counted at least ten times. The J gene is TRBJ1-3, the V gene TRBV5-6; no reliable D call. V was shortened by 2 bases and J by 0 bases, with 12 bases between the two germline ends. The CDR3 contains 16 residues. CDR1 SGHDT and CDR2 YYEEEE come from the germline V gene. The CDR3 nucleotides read TGTGCCAGCAGCTTTCGACCCAAGAGCTCTGGAAACACCATATATTTT. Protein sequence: CASSFRPKSSGNTIYF.

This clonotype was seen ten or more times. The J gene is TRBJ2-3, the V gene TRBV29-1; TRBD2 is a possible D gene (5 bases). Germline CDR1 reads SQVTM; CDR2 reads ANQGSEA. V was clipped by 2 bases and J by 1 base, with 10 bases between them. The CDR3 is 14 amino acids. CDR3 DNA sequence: TGCAGCGTTGAATCCGGGGATGGCACAGATACGCAGTATTTT. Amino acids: CSVESGDGTDTQYF.

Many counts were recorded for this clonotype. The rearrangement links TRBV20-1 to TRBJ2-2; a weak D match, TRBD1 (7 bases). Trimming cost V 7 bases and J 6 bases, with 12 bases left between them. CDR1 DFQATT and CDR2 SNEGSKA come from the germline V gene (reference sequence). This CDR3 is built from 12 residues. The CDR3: CSGRGESGELFF. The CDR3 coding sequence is TGCAGTGGCAGGGGGGAGTCCGGGGAGCTGTTTTTT.

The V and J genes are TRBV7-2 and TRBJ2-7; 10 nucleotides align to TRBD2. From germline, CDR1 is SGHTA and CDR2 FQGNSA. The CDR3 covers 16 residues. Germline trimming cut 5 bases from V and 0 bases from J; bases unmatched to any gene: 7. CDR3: CASSPSSGGHSYEQYF. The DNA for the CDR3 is TGTGCCAGCAGCCCCTCTAGCGGGGGCCACTCCTACGAGCAGTACTTC.

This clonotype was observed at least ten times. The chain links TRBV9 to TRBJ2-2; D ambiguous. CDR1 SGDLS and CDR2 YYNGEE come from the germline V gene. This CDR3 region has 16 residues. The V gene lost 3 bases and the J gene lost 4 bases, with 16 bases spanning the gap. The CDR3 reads CASSAEAALGTGELFF. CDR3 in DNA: TGTGCCAGCAGCGCCGAGGCAGCCCTTGGCACCGGGGAGCTGTTTTTT.

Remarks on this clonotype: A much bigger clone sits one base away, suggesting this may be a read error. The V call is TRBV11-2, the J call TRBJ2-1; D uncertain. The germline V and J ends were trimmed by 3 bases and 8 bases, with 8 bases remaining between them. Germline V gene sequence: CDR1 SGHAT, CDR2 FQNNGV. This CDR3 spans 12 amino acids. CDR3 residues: CASSFPTYEQFF. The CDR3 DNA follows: TGTGCCAGCAGCTTCCCAACTTATGAGCAGTTCTTC.

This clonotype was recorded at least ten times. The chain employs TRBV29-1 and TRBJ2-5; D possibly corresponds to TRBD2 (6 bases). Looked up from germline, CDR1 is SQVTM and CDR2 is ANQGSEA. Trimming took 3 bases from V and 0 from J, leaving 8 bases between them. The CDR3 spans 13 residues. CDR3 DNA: TGCAGCGTTGAGGGCGGGGACCAAGAGACCCAGTACTTC. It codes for CSVEGGDQETQYF.

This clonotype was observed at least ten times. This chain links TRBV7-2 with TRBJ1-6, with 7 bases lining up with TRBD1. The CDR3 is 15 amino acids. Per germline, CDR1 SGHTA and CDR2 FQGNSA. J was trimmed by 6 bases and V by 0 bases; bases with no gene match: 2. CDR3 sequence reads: CASSLATGSNSPLHF. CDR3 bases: TGTGCCAGCAGCTTAGCGACAGGGTCTAATTCACCCCTCCACTTT.

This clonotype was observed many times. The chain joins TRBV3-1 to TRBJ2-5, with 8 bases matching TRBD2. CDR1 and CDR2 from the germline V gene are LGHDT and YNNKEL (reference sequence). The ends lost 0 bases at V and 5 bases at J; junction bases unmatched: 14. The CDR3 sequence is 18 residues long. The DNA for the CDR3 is TGTGCCAGCAGCCAAGATACGGTAGCGGGAAGGCCTGAGGAGACCCAGTACTTC. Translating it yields CASSQDTVAGRPEETQYF.

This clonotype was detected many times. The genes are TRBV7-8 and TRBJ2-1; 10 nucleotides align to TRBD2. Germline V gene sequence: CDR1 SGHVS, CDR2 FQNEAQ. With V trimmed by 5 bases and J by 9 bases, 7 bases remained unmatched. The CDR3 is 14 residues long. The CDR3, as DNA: TGTGCCAGCAGCCCCCGGACTAGCGGCCGTGAGCAGTTCTTC. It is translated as CASSPRTSGREQFF.

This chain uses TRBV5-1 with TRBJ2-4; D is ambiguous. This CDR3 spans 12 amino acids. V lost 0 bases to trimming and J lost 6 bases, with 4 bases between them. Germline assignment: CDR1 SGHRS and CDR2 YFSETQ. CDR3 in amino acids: CASSLDRNIQYF. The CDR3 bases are TGCGCCAGCAGCTTGGACAGAAACATTCAGTACTTC.

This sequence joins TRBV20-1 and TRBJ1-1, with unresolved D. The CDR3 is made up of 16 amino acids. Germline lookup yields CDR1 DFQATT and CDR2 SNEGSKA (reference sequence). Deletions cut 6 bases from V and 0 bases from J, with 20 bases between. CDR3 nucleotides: TGCAGTGCCCGTTCCGGCCGGAGCAGTTTGAACACTGAAGCTTTCTTT. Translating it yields CSARSGRSSLNTEAFF.

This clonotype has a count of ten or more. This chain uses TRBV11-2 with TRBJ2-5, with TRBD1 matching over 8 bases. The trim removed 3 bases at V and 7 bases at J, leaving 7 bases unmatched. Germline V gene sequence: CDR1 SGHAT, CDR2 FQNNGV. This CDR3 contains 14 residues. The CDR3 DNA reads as TGTGCCAGCAGCTTCGACAGGGGAAGGGTGACCCAGTACTTC. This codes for CASSFDRGRVTQYF.

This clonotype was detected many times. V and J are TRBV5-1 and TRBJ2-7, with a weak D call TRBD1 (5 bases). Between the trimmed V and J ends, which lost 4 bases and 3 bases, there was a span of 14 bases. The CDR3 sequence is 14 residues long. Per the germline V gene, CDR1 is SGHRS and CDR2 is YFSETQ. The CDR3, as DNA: TGCGCCAGCAGCCCCATAGACAGCAACTACGAGCAGTACTTC. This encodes CASSPIDSNYEQYF.

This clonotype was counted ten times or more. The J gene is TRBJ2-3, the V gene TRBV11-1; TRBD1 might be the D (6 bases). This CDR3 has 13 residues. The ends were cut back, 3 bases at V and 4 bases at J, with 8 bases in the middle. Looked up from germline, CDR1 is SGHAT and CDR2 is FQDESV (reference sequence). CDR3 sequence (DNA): TGTGCCAGCAGCTTTGGGACATCAGATACGCAGTATTTT. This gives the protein CASSFGTSDTQYF.

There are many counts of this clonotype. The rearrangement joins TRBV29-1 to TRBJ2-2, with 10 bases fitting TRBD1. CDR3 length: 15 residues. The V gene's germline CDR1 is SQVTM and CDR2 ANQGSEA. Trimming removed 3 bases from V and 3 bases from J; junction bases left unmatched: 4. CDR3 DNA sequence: TGCAGCGTTGATTCCGGGACAGGGGACACCGGGGAGCTGTTTTTT. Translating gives CSVDSGTGDTGELFF.